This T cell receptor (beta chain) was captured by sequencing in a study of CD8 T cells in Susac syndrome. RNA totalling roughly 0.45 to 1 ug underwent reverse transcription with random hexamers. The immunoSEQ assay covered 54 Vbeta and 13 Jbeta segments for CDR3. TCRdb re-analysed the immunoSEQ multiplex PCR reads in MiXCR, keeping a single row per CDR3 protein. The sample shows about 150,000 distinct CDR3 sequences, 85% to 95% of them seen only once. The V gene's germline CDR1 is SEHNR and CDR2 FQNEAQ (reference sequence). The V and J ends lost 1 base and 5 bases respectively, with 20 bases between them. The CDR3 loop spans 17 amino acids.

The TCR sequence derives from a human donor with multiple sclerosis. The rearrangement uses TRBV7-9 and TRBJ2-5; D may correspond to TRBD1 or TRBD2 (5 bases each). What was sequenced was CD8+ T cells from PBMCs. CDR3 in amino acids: CASSLGAVGRESETQYF. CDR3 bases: TGTGCCAGCAGCTTAGGGGCGGTCGGCAGGGAGTCGGAGACCCAGTACTTC.